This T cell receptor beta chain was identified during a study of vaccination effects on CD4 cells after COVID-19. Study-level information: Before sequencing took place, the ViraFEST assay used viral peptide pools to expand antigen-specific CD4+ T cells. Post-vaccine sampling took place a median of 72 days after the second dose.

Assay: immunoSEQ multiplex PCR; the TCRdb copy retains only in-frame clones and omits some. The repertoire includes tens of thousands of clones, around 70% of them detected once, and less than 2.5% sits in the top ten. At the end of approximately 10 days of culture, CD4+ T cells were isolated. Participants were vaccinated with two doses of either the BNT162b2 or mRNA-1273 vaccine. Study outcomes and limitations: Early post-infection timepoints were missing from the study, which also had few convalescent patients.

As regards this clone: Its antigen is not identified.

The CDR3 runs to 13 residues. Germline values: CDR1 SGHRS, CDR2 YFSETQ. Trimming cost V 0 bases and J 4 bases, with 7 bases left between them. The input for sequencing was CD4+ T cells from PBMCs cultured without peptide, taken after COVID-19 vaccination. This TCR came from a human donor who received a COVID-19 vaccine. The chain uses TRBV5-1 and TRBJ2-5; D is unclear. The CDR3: CASSLALPETQYF. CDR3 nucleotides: TGCGCCAGCAGCTTGGCACTCCCAGAGACCCAGTACTTC.